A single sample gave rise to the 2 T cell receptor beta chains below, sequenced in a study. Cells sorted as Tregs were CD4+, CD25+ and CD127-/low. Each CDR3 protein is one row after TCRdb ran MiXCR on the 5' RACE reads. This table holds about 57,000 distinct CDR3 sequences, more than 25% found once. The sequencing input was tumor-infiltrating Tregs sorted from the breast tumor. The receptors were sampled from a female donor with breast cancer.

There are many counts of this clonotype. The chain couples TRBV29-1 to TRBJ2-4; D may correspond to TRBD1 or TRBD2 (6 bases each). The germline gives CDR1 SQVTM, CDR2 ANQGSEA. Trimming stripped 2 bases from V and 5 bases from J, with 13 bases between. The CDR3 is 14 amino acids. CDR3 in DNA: TGCAGCGTTGAAACGACAGGACTACAAAACATTCAGTACTTC. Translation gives CSVETTGLQNIQYF.

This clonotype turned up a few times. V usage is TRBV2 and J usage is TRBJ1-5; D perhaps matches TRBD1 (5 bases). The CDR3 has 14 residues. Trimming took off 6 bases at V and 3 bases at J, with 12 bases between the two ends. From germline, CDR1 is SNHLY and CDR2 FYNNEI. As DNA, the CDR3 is TGTGCCAGCAGAACGGGACTGAACAATCAGCCCCAGCATTTT. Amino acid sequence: CASRTGLNNQPQHF.